Here is one T cell receptor beta chain with its context. Antigen unknown. The CDR3 is 15 amino acids. V was pared by 0 bases and J by 5 bases, with 11 bases between. The germline V gene has CDR1 SGHNT and CDR2 YENEEA. This sample is part of a study of siplizumab effects on memory and regulatory T cells. Using immunoSEQ multiplex PCR, the repertoire was profiled, and TCRdb retains in-frame clones only, with some absent. Among 80,000 to 130,000 clones listed, 80% to 95% were seen once. Findings of the study overall: Alloreactive sequences traceable to unstimulated CD4+ memory cells declined significantly under siplizumab.

The sequence was collected from a human donor in good health. Some clones in this sample may be carry-over from other donors' samples. This rearrangement joins TRBV11-3 to TRBJ2-1; possibly TRBD2 for D (6 bases). The sample taken for sequencing was CD4+ T cells sorted from blood. CDR3 region: CASSLDGDLNNEQFF. The CDR3 DNA sequence: TGTGCCAGCAGCTTAGATGGGGACTTAAACAATGAGCAGTTCTTC.